This section outlines one T cell receptor (beta chain) sequence together with its context. What this receptor recognizes is not known. No much larger clonotype is one base removed from it; base qualities were not supplied. The CDR3 regions of human TCRbeta chains were analyzed by immunosequencing. Per the original workflow: Repertoire TCRs were checked for matches against a reference library of SARS-CoV-2-specific TCRs that had been generated using the MIRA antigen-specificity platform. Breadth was defined as the fraction of unique TCRs that were SARS-CoV-2-associated, and depth was defined as the fraction of total T cells that were SARS-CoV-2-associated. Using the MIRA data, every spike-specific TCR was mapped to the spike region that the TCR reacted to and assigned to either a CD4 or a CD8 class. Log10-transformed breadth and depth values were compared by one-way ANOVA with Sidak's multiple comparisons tests. TCRdb carries this immuneACCESS record with in-frame sequences only. Its versions omit some clonotypes, under half of them owing to an unresolved V gene in the studies checked, with the rest unexplained. That table supplies the V and J calls and clone size; D and trimming were determined from the DNA. This sample is represented by 150,000 or so clones; 85% to 95% of them were singletons. The ten largest make up around 2.8% of the sample.

This sample is part of a study of T cell responses to AZD1222 COVID-19 vaccine (dated by TCRdb to the early 2020s). In terms of the full investigation: TCR sequencing covered more than 230 trial participants: about 210 given two doses of AZD1222 and around 25 given two doses of MenACWY control vaccine. Enrollment into the trials was organized by age into subgroups of 18-55, 56-69 and 70-plus years, and those subgroups contained approximately 150, 30 and 60 TCR-sequenced participants, respectively. Findings and caveats that apply to the study as a whole: Reportedly, almost half of the unique spike-specific TCRs recognized epitopes lying outside the regions that are mutated in the B.1.351 and B.1.1.7 variants. Vaccine-associated CD4 TCRs spanned the whole spike protein, with dominant responses in regions 160-218 and 743-854. Participants were mostly white British and included more females than males, and it was suggested by the authors that clonal diversity may have been underestimated. No day 14 peak-response samples were available, so repertoires were characterized only after the peak T cell response. Conclusions about previously exposed vaccinees were limited because only a handful of AZD1222 recipients were SARS-CoV-2 seropositive at baseline. A significant rise in spike-specific TCR breadth and depth was observed after two AZD1222 doses relative to day 0 and relative to MenACWY recipients. The 56-69-year group was small, and its depth increase did not reach significance, likely because of low power.

Reading the label with the study, this specimen's time point is: baseline before first vaccination. The intended sense of this specimen's treatment or condition label: meningococcal conjugate vaccine given as trial control. Vaccinee samples came from UK trials COV001 and COV002, including a single-blind randomized controlled phase 2/3 trial of AZD1222 (ChAdOx1 nCoV-19) in healthy adults. Trial participant PBMC samples were collected at day 0 and day 28 after the second dose for TCRbeta chain sequencing. The cysteine opens and the phenylalanine closes a CDR3 of 14 amino acids. Just the 42-base CDR3 DNA is kept, in frame starting at base 1. Per the germline V gene, MNHGY is the CDR1 and SAAAGT is the CDR2. Trimming removed 2 bases from V and 9 bases from J, leaving 16 bases between the germline ends.

Sequencing used peripheral blood, obtained on day 0 of MenACWY control vaccination. This receptor was taken from an adult in good health. The V gene is TRBV6-8 and the J gene is TRBJ1-2, and TRBD1 may be the D gene, going by 6 matching bases. The CDR3 region: CASSYGLRTGCYTF. In nucleotide form, the sequence is TGTGCCAGCAGTTACGGTTTACGTACAGGGTGCTACACCTTC.